A single sample gave rise to the 10 T cell receptor beta chains below, sequenced in a study of blood T cell repertoires in COVID-19 (dated by TCRdb to about 2020). Library generation was performed with the immunoSEQ multiplex PCR assay. TCRdb holds this immuneACCESS table with in-frame rearrangements only. Some clones are missing; in checked studies, unresolved V genes explain under half, and the rest has no known cause. The sample includes around 240,000 clones, with roughly four fifths observed a single time. The top ten clones comprise under 2% of the sample. Material: peripheral blood. The origin of the receptors is a woman older than 75 with acute or convalescent COVID-19.

V usage is TRBV2 and J usage is TRBJ2-1, with TRBD1 as a possible D gene (5 bases). The CDR3 has 13 amino acids. Germline CDR1 reads SNHLY; CDR2 reads FYNNEI. V lost 4 bases and J lost 3, with 7 bases in between. For the CDR3, the DNA is TGTGCCAGCAGTGGTGACAGCTACAATGAGCAGTTCTTC. Translated: CASSGDSYNEQFF.

The rearrangement links TRBV5-5 to TRBJ2-1; 12 nucleotides line up with TRBD2. V lost 4 bases, J lost 5 bases, and 4 bases stayed unmatched. Germline V gene data show CDR1 as SGHKS and CDR2 as YYEKEE (reference sequence). The CDR3 totals 15 residues. In nucleotides, the CDR3 is TGTGCCAGCAGCCCACTAGCGGGGGGTCACAATGAGCAGTTCTTC. It encodes CASSPLAGGHNEQFF.

The chain carries TRBV3-1 (or the pseudogene TRBV3-2) and TRBJ1-2; TRBD1 agrees at 10 bases. V lost 1 base, J lost 6 bases, and 2 bases stayed unmatched. The length of the CDR3 is 14 residues. CDR1 is LGHDT and CDR2 is YNNKEL in the germline V gene (reference sequence). The CDR3 here is CASSQGGQGNGYTF. The CDR3 region has the DNA TGTGCCAGCAGCCAAGGGGGACAGGGGAATGGCTACACCTTC.

The V gene is TRBV18, the J gene TRBJ2-1, with TRBD1 as a possible D gene (5 bases). The germline V gene encodes CDR1 KGHSH and CDR2 LQKENI. Trimming pared 4 bases from V and 5 bases from J, leaving 9 bases between. CDR3 length equals 13 residues. The CDR3: CASSQSRDNEQFF. CDR3 DNA sequence: TGTGCCAGCTCACAGTCCAGGGACAATGAGCAGTTCTTC.

The chain uses TRBV5-1 and TRBJ2-5; perhaps TRBD2 as D (5 bases). Deletions cut 4 bases from V and 7 bases from J, with 20 bases between. CDR3 length: 15 residues. Germline V gives CDR1 SGHRS, CDR2 YFSETQ. CDR3 in DNA: TGCGCCAGCAGCCCCGGTGAGGGTAAAACTGTGACCCAGTACTTC. As protein: CASSPGEGKTVTQYF.

The chain uses TRBV28 and TRBJ1-2; no clear D. The CDR3 sequence is 14 residues long. Looked up from germline, CDR1 is MDHEN and CDR2 is SYDVKM. The germline V and J ends were trimmed by 1 base and 7 bases, with 13 bases remaining between them. CDR3 in amino acids: CASSLLAGAAGYTF. The DNA for the CDR3 is TGTGCCAGCAGTTTATTGGCTGGAGCCGCTGGCTACACCTTC.

This chain connects TRBV19 to TRBJ1-5, with 8 positions matching TRBD1. This CDR3 is 15 amino acids long. The germline V gene has CDR1 LNHDA and CDR2 SQIVND (reference sequence). The junction had 12 bases not matched to a gene; V was cut back by 7 bases and J by 7 bases. CDR3 protein: CASKVRQGSGQPQHF. CDR3 DNA sequence: TGTGCCAGTAAAGTCCGACAGGGGTCTGGCCAGCCCCAGCATTTT.

The CDR3 sequence is CASSRDRGSYNEQFF. The CDR3 nucleotides read TGTGCCAGCAGTAGGGACAGGGGTTCCTACAATGAGCAGTTCTTC. This chain links TRBV6-1 with TRBJ2-1; 10 bases match TRBD1. V gave up 5 bases and J gave up 1 base; unmatched junction bases: 2. CDR1 and CDR2 from the germline V gene are MNHNS and SASEGT. CDR3 length: 15 amino acids.

The chain is built from TRBV5-1 and TRBJ1-2, with TRBD1 matching over 8 bases. The CDR3 loop spans 16 amino acids. V shed 1 base and J 4 bases; nucleotides not matched to a gene: 9. Per germline, CDR1 SGHRS and CDR2 YFSETQ. CDR3 sequence: CASSLNGQGRSYGYTF. DNA of the CDR3: TGCGCCAGCAGCTTGAATGGACAGGGCCGGAGCTATGGCTACACCTTC.

This chain joins TRBV18 and TRBJ2-3; D gene uncertain. From germline, CDR1 is KGHSH and CDR2 LQKENI. The CDR3 has 13 amino acids. V was shortened by 5 bases and J by 6 bases, with 12 bases between the two germline ends. The CDR3 nucleotides are TGTGCCAGCTCATCCGCATTCGGGGATACGCAGTATTTT. It codes for CASSSAFGDTQYF.